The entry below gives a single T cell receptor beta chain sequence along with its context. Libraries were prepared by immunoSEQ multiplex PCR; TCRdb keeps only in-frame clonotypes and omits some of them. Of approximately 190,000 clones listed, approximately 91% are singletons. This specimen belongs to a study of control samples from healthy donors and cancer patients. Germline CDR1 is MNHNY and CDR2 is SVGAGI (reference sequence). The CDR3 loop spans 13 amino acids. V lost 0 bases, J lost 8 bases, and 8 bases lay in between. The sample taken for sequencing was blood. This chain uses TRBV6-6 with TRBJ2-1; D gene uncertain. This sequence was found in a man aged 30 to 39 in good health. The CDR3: CASSYSGKDEQFF. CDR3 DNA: TGTGCCAGCAGTTACTCAGGGAAGGATGAGCAGTTCTTC.